The source of this T cell receptor beta chain is a study of cytomegalovirus exposure and HLA in healthy donors. To note about this clone: Its antigen is unknown.

Study-wide results and caveats: Sequences of the TCR beta chain were said to predict the HLA-A and HLA-B alleles of most subjects accurately. Associated with HLA alleles at 0.05 false discovery rate in a later analysis were 17,000 or so TCR beta sequences.

The primer mix had 60 Vbeta and 13 Jbeta primers. Original analysis: About 83 million unique TCR beta chains, 9.5 million to 14 million shared, were counted in a later analysis. Profiled with immunoSEQ multiplex PCR; TCRdb holds only in-frame clones, not every one. Clone size and V and J calls were adopted from that table, with D and trimming inferred from the DNA. Of fewer than 250,000 clones listed, about 69% are singletons. Sequencing was carried out using PBMCs. This TCR was recovered from a man under 40 in good health and CMV-seropositive.

The CDR3 DNA reads TGTGCCAGCAGACCCGGGACAGGGATCAGCAATCAGCCCCAGCATTTT. Translated, it gives CASRPGTGISNQPQHF. V usage is TRBV2 and J usage is TRBJ1-5; 9 bases agree with TRBD1. After removal of 6 bases from V and 1 base from J, the junction contained 7 bases not matched to a gene. The CDR3 runs 16 residues. Germline V gene sequence: CDR1 SNHLY, CDR2 FYNNEI.